The 9 T cell receptor beta chains given below trace back to one sample, sequenced in a study of PD-1 blockade in classical Hodgkin lymphoma. Produced via immunoSEQ multiplex PCR; TCRdb's table is partial and in-frame only. This table has about 25,000 clones, around 85% appearing once. The time point was: cycle 4 day 1 (C4D1), after more than 5 weeks of nivolumab. All trial patients relapsed after autologous stem cell transplantation. By magnetic negative selection, CD4+ T cells were purified from thawed PBMCs. The sample consisted of CD4+ T cells from blood, taken before the fourth cycle of nivolumab. Every receptor here comes from a human donor with classical Hodgkin lymphoma.

The J gene is TRBJ1-3, the V gene TRBV4-1; 7 bases fit TRBD1. The CDR3 loop spans 18 amino acids. Germline CDR1 is MGHRA and CDR2 is YSYEKL. V dropped 0 bases and J dropped 0; count of bases not matched to a gene: 8. This chain's CDR3 is CASSQDYGQVYSGNTIYF. CDR3 nucleotide sequence: TGCGCCAGCAGCCAAGATTACGGACAGGTATACTCTGGAAACACCATATATTTT.

This CDR3 is CASGRGDGTDTQYF. The CDR3, as DNA: TGTGCCAGCGGGCGGGGGGACGGCACAGATACGCAGTATTTT. The gene calls are TRBV5-4 and TRBJ2-3; 8 bases are a match to TRBD2. CDR3 length equals 14 residues. Looked up from germline, CDR1 is SGHNT and CDR2 is YYREEE (reference sequence). V shed 7 bases and J 1 base; nucleotides not matched to a gene: 5.

This chain connects TRBV7-9 to TRBJ1-1; the D is unclear. The V end lost 3 bases, the J end lost 1 base, and 9 bases lay between the germline ends. The CDR3 sequence is 14 residues long. Germline V gene data show CDR1 as SEHNR and CDR2 as FQNEAQ (reference sequence). CDR3 DNA sequence: TGTGCCAGCAGCTTCATCCAGACGAACACTGAAGCTTTCTTT. This codes for CASSFIQTNTEAFF.

The rearrangement uses TRBV11-3 and TRBJ1-3; possible D gene TRBD1, 5 bases. Per germline, CDR1 SGHNT and CDR2 YENEEA. V was trimmed by 3 bases and J by 3 bases, leaving 15 bases between them. There are 16 residues in the CDR3. The CDR3 here is CASSLGGDGVGNTIYF. As DNA, the CDR3 is TGTGCCAGCAGCTTGGGAGGGGACGGCGTTGGAAACACCATATATTTT.

The chain couples TRBV9 to TRBJ2-3; 8 nucleotides agree with TRBD2. The germline gives CDR1 SGDLS, CDR2 YYNGEE. Trimming at V came to 3 bases and at J to 7 bases, leaving 10 bases not matched to a gene. This CDR3 has 15 residues. The CDR3 region is CASSGRGVGLNTQYF. For the CDR3, the DNA is TGTGCCAGCAGCGGGCGGGGGGTTGGCTTAAATACGCAGTATTTT.

The genes are TRBV2 and TRBJ1-3, with D perhaps matching TRBD1 (6 bases). With 6 bases removed from V and 2 bases from J, the gap between germline ends came to 14 bases. The germline V gene has CDR1 SNHLY and CDR2 FYNNEI. CDR3 length equals 15 residues. The DNA of the CDR3 is TGTGCCAGCAGCCCTGGTTGGGGGCCTGGAAACACCATATATTTT. Its translation: CASSPGWGPGNTIYF.

The chain joins TRBV5-6 to TRBJ2-2; D remains unclear. The CDR3 is 12 amino acids. V lost 4 bases to trimming and J lost 3 bases, with 4 bases between them. Germline lookup yields CDR1 SGHDT and CDR2 YYEEEE. DNA for the CDR3: TGTGCCAGCAGCCTAGACACCGGGGAGCTGTTTTTT. Amino acid sequence: CASSLDTGELFF.

The CDR3 loop reads CATSIRTGGSYEQYF. As DNA, the CDR3 is TGTGCCACCAGCATTAGGACAGGGGGCTCCTACGAGCAGTACTTC. The J gene is TRBJ2-7, the V gene TRBV15, with 10 bases matching TRBD1. The V gene's germline CDR1 is LNHNV and CDR2 YYDKDF (reference sequence). J was trimmed by 0 bases and V by 4 bases; bases with no gene match: 3. This CDR3 spans 15 amino acids.

The CDR3, as DNA: TGTGCCATCCAGACGGGGAACACTGAAGCTTTCTTT. Translated, it gives CAIQTGNTEAFF. The chain is built from TRBV19 and TRBJ1-1; D unclear. The CDR3 has 12 amino acids. CDR1 LNHDA and CDR2 SQIVND come from the germline V gene (reference sequence). The germline V and J ends were trimmed by 10 bases and 1 base, with 10 bases remaining between them.